Listed here are 32 T cell receptor beta chains from one sample, sequenced in a study of T-cell reconstitution after alpha-beta-depleted transplantation in children. Preparation of the TCRbeta library involved a method that used unique molecular identifiers. TCRdb recomputed calls from the PCR reads with MiXCR, one row per CDR3 protein. The table includes about 690,000 distinct CDR3 sequences, around 16% detected once. The specimen comprised PBMCs from the stem cell graft donor, sampled from the stem cell graft. These receptors were taken from a human donor who donated a stem cell graft to a child with acute myeloid leukemia.

This clonotype came up many times. The rearrangement uses TRBV7-7 and TRBJ2-5, with 12 bases matching TRBD2. V shed 5 bases and J 3 bases; nucleotides not matched to a gene: 7. In germline, CDR1 is SSHAT, CDR2 FNYEAQ (reference sequence). The CDR3 has 16 residues. The CDR3 nucleotides read TGTGCCAGCAGCCCATGGACTAGCGGGGTAAAAGAGACCCAGTACTTC. Encoded protein: CASSPWTSGVKETQYF.

This chain links TRBV10-1 with TRBJ2-6, with no clear D. CDR3 size: 16 residues. V lost 3 bases, J lost 0 bases, and 9 bases lay in between. Looked up from germline, CDR1 is WNHNN and CDR2 is SYGVQD (reference sequence). The CDR3 region has the DNA TGCGCCAGCAGTGAAGGCTGGGACTCTGGGGCCAACGTCCTGACTTTC. Translation gives CASSEGWDSGANVLTF.

The chain carries TRBV7-9 and TRBJ1-1; D call uncertain. The CDR3 covers 12 residues. V was pared by 7 bases and J by 4 bases, with 10 bases between. Germline V gene lookup returns CDR1 SEHNR and CDR2 FQNEAQ (reference sequence). CDR3 in amino acids: CASNEVGTEAFF. CDR3 nucleotide sequence: TGTGCCAGCAACGAGGTCGGCACTGAAGCTTTCTTT.

Only a few counts were recorded for this clonotype. The V gene is TRBV7-6, the J gene TRBJ2-3; D is uncertain. Germline CDR1 and CDR2: SGHVS and FNYEAQ. This CDR3 is 13 amino acids long. V lost 5 bases, J lost 2 bases, and 8 bases lay in between. The CDR3 DNA sequence: TGTGCCAGCAGCCGGGTCTTCACAGATACGCAGTATTTT. As protein: CASSRVFTDTQYF.

This clonotype was seen only a few times. This chain uses TRBV5-1 with TRBJ1-2, with 7 bases fitting TRBD1. J gave up 0 bases and V 4 bases, and 3 bases lay outside the gene matches. Germline CDR1 is SGHRS and CDR2 is YFSETQ. The CDR3 is made up of 14 amino acids. The CDR3: CASSRDRSNYGYTF. CDR3 DNA sequence: TGCGCCAGCAGCCGGGACAGATCTAACTATGGCTACACCTTC.

This clonotype occurred many times. V gene TRBV15 combines with J gene TRBJ2-6; D remains ambiguous. The length of the CDR3 is 17 residues. The germline gives CDR1 LNHNV, CDR2 YYDKDF (reference sequence). Trimming removed 0 bases at V and 4 bases at J, with 13 bases between. CDR3: CATSRDQEISGANVLTF. The CDR3 nucleotides are TGTGCCACCAGCAGAGATCAGGAGATATCAGGGGCCAACGTCCTGACTTTC.

V gene TRBV7-9 combines with J gene TRBJ2-5; D gene unclear. Germline lookup yields CDR1 SEHNR and CDR2 FQNEAQ (reference sequence). The CDR3 is 15 amino acids. The V end was cut by 5 bases, the J end by 2 bases, with 15 bases between. The CDR3 is CASSQGPGRQETQYF. The CDR3 DNA sequence: TGTGCCAGCAGCCAAGGGCCGGGCAGACAAGAGACCCAGTACTTC.

This chain connects TRBV7-2 to TRBJ1-5; D gene ambiguous. The CDR3 consists of 15 residues. The V end lost 2 bases, the J end lost 7 bases, and 15 bases lay between the germline ends. Germline CDR1 SGHTA, CDR2 FQGNSA. DNA of the CDR3: TGTGCCAGCAGCTTAAAGCCCGCGGAGGAGCAGCCCCAGCATTTT. Protein sequence: CASSLKPAEEQPQHF.

The sample holds a few counts of this clonotype. V is TRBV7-9 and J is TRBJ2-2; tentative D call: TRBD1 (6 bases). The CDR3 extends over 16 amino acids. Germline V CDR1 and CDR2: SEHNR, FQNEAQ (reference sequence). V was pared by 4 bases and J by 1 base, with 13 bases between. The CDR3: CASSYPGHENTGELFF. CDR3 sequence (DNA): TGTGCCAGCAGCTACCCGGGACACGAGAACACCGGGGAGCTGTTTTTT. Filled out from reference TRBV7-9 and TRBJ2-2, the complete variable domain reads DTGVSQNPRHKITKRGQNVTFRCDPISEHNRLYWYRQTLGQGPEFLTYFQNEAQLEKSRLLSDRFSAERPKGSFSTLEIQRTEQGDSAMYLCASSYPGHENTGELFFGEGSRLTVL.

This clonotype appeared a single time. This chain connects TRBV4-1 to TRBJ2-2; D call uncertain. The CDR3 is 18 residues long. Trimming took 3 bases from V and 4 from J, leaving 21 bases between them. Germline V gene data show CDR1 as MGHRA and CDR2 as YSYEKL. CDR3 sequence reads: CASSHPLREFRSTGELFF. The CDR3 region has the DNA TGCGCCAGCAGCCACCCCCTTCGTGAGTTCAGGAGCACCGGGGAGCTGTTTTTT.

The chain has TRBV18 and TRBJ1-1; 7 nucleotides align to TRBD1. CDR3 length equals 14 residues. Germline V gene sequence: CDR1 KGHSH, CDR2 LQKENI. The junction had 5 bases not matched to a gene; V was cut back by 0 bases and J by 7 bases. In nucleotides, the CDR3 is TGTGCCAGCTCACCACCGGGACAGCCTAATGAAGCTTTCTTT. This encodes CASSPPGQPNEAFF. Full variable domain (rest looked up from reference TRBV18 and TRBJ1-1): NAGVMQNPRHLVRRRGQEARLRCSPMKGHSHVYWYRQLPEEGLKFMVYLQKENIIDESGMPKERFSAEFPKEGPSILRIQQVVRGDSAAYFCASSPPGQPNEAFFGQGTRLTVV.

Points on this clonotype: One junction end disagrees with the germline gene, perhaps due to a read error. The chain recombines TRBV6-6 with TRBJ2-3; D unresolved. Germline assignment: CDR1 MNHNY and CDR2 SVGAGI (reference sequence). This CDR3 region has 13 residues. The CDR3 region is CASRPDQADTRYF. CDR3 sequence (DNA): TGTGCCAGCAGACCCGACCAGGCAGATACGCGGTATTTT.

The gene calls are TRBV7-8 and TRBJ2-1; D possibly corresponds to TRBD1 (5 bases). The length of the CDR3 is 14 residues. Germline V gene sequence: CDR1 SGHVS, CDR2 FQNEAQ. Between the trimmed V and J ends, which lost 5 bases and 9 bases, there was a span of 17 bases. CDR3 sequence (DNA): TGTGCCAGCAGCCGCGACAGTGGGCAGGGTGAGCAGTTCTTC. This sequence encodes CASSRDSGQGEQFF.

This clonotype has a count of ten or more. The V call is TRBV20-1, the J call TRBJ1-1; D is unclear. The V and J ends lost 5 bases and 10 bases respectively, with 20 bases between them. This CDR3 is 13 amino acids long. Looked up from germline, CDR1 is DFQATT and CDR2 is SNEGSKA (reference sequence). In nucleotides, the CDR3 is TGCAGTGCTTCGCTTCGCTCTCCCTGGGGAGCTTTCTTT. Translating gives CSASLRSPWGAFF.

The chain carries TRBV11-2 and TRBJ2-5; a possible D gene is TRBD2 (5 bases). V was clipped by 3 bases and J by 2 bases, with 22 bases between them. Germline lookup yields CDR1 SGHAT and CDR2 FQNNGV. The CDR3 totals 18 residues. The CDR3 is CASSFLKRGANFQETQYF. In DNA form, the CDR3 reads TGTGCCAGCAGCTTTCTTAAACGGGGAGCCAATTTTCAAGAGACCCAGTACTTC.

This clonotype has just a few counts. The chain recombines TRBV9 with TRBJ1-1; D gene ambiguous. The germline CDR1 and CDR2 sequences are SGDLS and YYNGEE. The CDR3 has 13 residues. Between the trimmed V and J ends, which lost 0 bases and 1 base, there was a span of 4 bases. The CDR3 sequence: CASSVAPNTEAFF. As DNA, the CDR3 is TGTGCCAGCAGCGTAGCGCCGAACACTGAAGCTTTCTTT.

This clonotype was observed a handful of times. This chain joins TRBV24-1 and TRBJ1-2; 7 nucleotides line up with TRBD1. Germline V gene data show CDR1 as KGHDR and CDR2 as SFDVKD. The CDR3 runs to 13 residues. Trimming removed 3 bases from V and 4 bases from J; junction bases left unmatched: 1. The CDR3 bases are TGTGCCACCAGTGATCGGGACAGCTATGGCTACACCTTC. This sequence encodes CATSDRDSYGYTF.

This clonotype occurred a few times. The chain links TRBV21-1 to TRBJ2-7; TRBD1, the D gene given by the table, was not confirmed from the DNA. TRBV21-1 is recorded as a pseudogene. This CDR3 spans 13 amino acids. CDR3 DNA: TGTGCCAGCCGGGGGGACAGGGGGCCGGAGCAGTACGTC. Its translation is CASRGDRGPEQYV.

This clonotype appeared many times. This sequence joins TRBV20-1 and TRBJ1-3; 11 bases fit TRBD1. This CDR3 has 14 amino acids. J lost 12 bases, V lost 6 bases, and 13 bases had no gene match. Germline V CDR1 and CDR2: DFQATT, SNEGSKA (reference sequence). CDR3 region: CSAWDRGAVAGIYF. The CDR3 nucleotides are TGCAGTGCGTGGGACAGGGGGGCGGTTGCCGGCATATATTTT.

At least ten counts were recorded for this clonotype. The chain links TRBV7-2 to TRBJ1-2; TRBD1 matches 9 bases. This CDR3 spans 15 amino acids. With V trimmed by 5 bases and J by 4 bases, 8 bases remained unmatched. Germline CDR1 reads SGHTA; CDR2 reads FQGNSA. CDR3 in amino acids: CASSPSGQGFYGYTF. In DNA, the CDR3 is TGTGCCAGCAGCCCATCCGGACAGGGGTTCTATGGCTACACCTTC.

The CDR3 loop is CASRDMNTEAFF. The CDR3 bases are TGCGCCAGCAGGGACATGAACACTGAAGCTTTCTTT. This chain uses TRBV5-1 with TRBJ1-1, with D possibly matching TRBD1 (5 bases). In germline, CDR1 is SGHRS, CDR2 YFSETQ. The CDR3 runs 12 residues. V lost 5 bases to trimming and J lost 0 bases, with 5 bases between them.

This clonotype has ten or more counts. The chain links TRBV20-1 to TRBJ2-7; D possibly corresponds to TRBD1 (5 bases). Trimming pared 4 bases from V and 6 bases from J, leaving 13 bases between. The CDR3 sequence is 12 residues long. CDR1 DFQATT and CDR2 SNEGSKA come from the germline V gene (reference sequence). The CDR3 bases are TGCAGTGCTACGACAGTCTCGGGCGAGCAGTACGTC. This gives the protein CSATTVSGEQYV.

The chain recombines TRBV15 with TRBJ2-3, with 8 bases identical to TRBD1. The CDR3 covers 14 residues. CDR1 LNHNV and CDR2 YYDKDF come from the germline V gene (reference sequence). V was pared by 5 bases and J by 6 bases, with 7 bases of the junction left unmatched. This CDR3 reads CATSPRQGSDTQYF. In DNA, the CDR3 is TGTGCCACCAGCCCGCGACAGGGGTCGGATACGCAGTATTTT.

This clonotype came up a few times. The chain links TRBV25-1 to TRBJ1-1; the match to TRBD1 covers 7 bases. Germline CDR1 MGHDK, CDR2 SYGVNS. CDR3 length equals 15 residues. V shed 3 bases, J shed 1 base, and the junction held 5 bases outside the gene matches. CDR3 coding DNA: TGTGCCAGCAGTGACAGACAGGGAGCGAACACTGAAGCTTTCTTT. It translates to CASSDRQGANTEAFF.

This clonotype showed up many times. J is TRBJ2-2 and V is TRBV6-1; 8 nucleotides agree with TRBD1. V shed 7 bases, J shed 1 base, and the junction held 8 bases outside the gene matches. In germline, CDR1 is MNHNS, CDR2 SASEGT. This CDR3 contains 16 residues. CDR3 loop: CASTRQGLVNTGELFF. The CDR3 bases are TGTGCCAGCACCCGACAGGGGTTGGTGAACACCGGGGAGCTGTTTTTT.

This clonotype was seen at least ten times. This sequence joins TRBV10-2 and TRBJ2-3; D gene uncertain. The CDR3 has 13 amino acids. From germline, CDR1 is WSHSY and CDR2 SAAADI. V was shortened by 1 base and J by 7 bases, with 9 bases between the two germline ends. The CDR3 nucleotides are TGCGCCAGCAGTGAGTTAAAAGGGTATACGCAGTATTTT. Translating gives CASSELKGYTQYF.

This clonotype has only a few counts. V is TRBV24-1 and J is TRBJ2-1, with TRBD1 as a possible D gene (5 bases). Germline-derived CDR1 and CDR2 are KGHDR and SFDVKD. Deletions cut 3 bases from V and 8 bases from J, with 10 bases between. CDR3 size: 13 residues. The CDR3 reads CATSDHDSDEQFF. CDR3 DNA sequence: TGTGCCACCAGTGATCACGACAGCGATGAGCAGTTCTTC.

This clonotype was detected ten times or more. The V and J genes are TRBV12-3 or TRBV12-4 and TRBJ1-5, with D unresolved. The CDR3 loop spans 12 amino acids. Deletions cut 5 bases from V and 1 base from J, with 3 bases between. The CDR3 region has the DNA TGTGCCAGCAGTCAGAGCAATCAGCCCCAGCATTTT. Translation gives CASSQSNQPQHF.

The V and J genes are TRBV11-2 and TRBJ1-6; D perhaps matches TRBD1 (6 bases). Per the germline V gene, CDR1 is SGHAT and CDR2 is FQNNGV. This CDR3 comprises 17 residues. V lost 1 base and J lost 7, with 17 bases in between. CDR3 DNA: TGTGCCAGCAGCTTAGTCTGGAGGACAGCGAGGAATTCACCCCTCCACTTT. Translation gives CASSLVWRTARNSPLHF.

A remark on this clonotype: A read error is possible here, since a much larger clone lies one base away. The rearrangement links TRBV7-2 to TRBJ2-7, with D perhaps matching TRBD2 (5 bases). Germline CDR1 is SGHTA and CDR2 is FQGNSA. Deletions cut 1 base from V and 4 bases from J, with 14 bases between. The CDR3 spans 15 residues. The CDR3 DNA follows: TGTGCCAGCAGCTTAGTCGGGGAAATGAGGTACGAGCAGTACTTC. This sequence encodes CASSLVGEMRYEQYF.

This clonotype was counted between two and nine times. The chain links TRBV4-1 to TRBJ1-2, with D tentatively TRBD1 (5 bases). The germline gives CDR1 MGHRA, CDR2 YSYEKL. The V end was cut by 0 bases, the J end by 4 bases, with 18 bases between. The CDR3 is 17 residues long. The CDR3 nucleotides read TGCGCCAGCAGCCAAGATATAGGGGACGGGACTCCCTATGGCTACACCTTC. Translated: CASSQDIGDGTPYGYTF.

In its sample, this clonotype was seen many times. The genes are TRBV29-1 and TRBJ2-7, with D perhaps matching TRBD2 (6 bases). CDR3 size: 13 residues. V was shortened by 6 bases and J by 4 bases, with 16 bases between the two germline ends. The germline gives CDR1 SQVTM, CDR2 ANQGSEA. The CDR3 is CSVSGGTSYEQYF. The CDR3 region has the DNA TGCAGCGTCTCCGGGGGAACCAGTTACGAGCAGTACTTC.